These 2 T cell receptor beta chains came from one sample sequenced in a study of T cell responses to AZD1222 COVID-19 vaccine. Generated by immunoSEQ multiplex PCR, the TCRdb table keeps only in-frame clones and is missing some. In the table there are fewer than 150,000 clones, about 89% of which are singletons. The sample here was peripheral blood, taken 28 days after the second AZD1222 dose. These receptors were collected from an adult who received the AZD1222 COVID-19 vaccine.

This clone has more than one count but fewer than ten. The chain recombines TRBV6-5 with TRBJ2-7; D unresolved. Trimming took off 0 bases at V and 3 bases at J, with 15 bases between the two ends. In germline, CDR1 is MNHEY, CDR2 SVGAGI. This CDR3 region has 16 residues. DNA for the CDR3: TGTGCCAGCAGTTACTCCTCCCTCTCTAATTTCTACGAGCAGTACTTC. Translation gives CASSYSSLSNFYEQYF.

The chain joins TRBV4-1 to TRBJ2-1, with 12 bases that match TRBD2. The germline V gene encodes CDR1 MGHRA and CDR2 YSYEKL. V trimming: 4 bases; J trimming: 7 bases; junction bases outside the gene matches: 8. The CDR3 covers 16 residues. CDR3 nucleotide sequence: TGCGCCAGCAGCCCGCAGGGGACTAGCGGGTTAAATGAGCAGTTCTTC. It specifies CASSPQGTSGLNEQFF.